A single sample is the source of the 21 T cell receptor beta chains below, sequenced in a study of T cell responses to AZD1222 COVID-19 vaccine. This table comes from immunoSEQ multiplex PCR, and its TCRdb copy is limited to in-frame clones, with some not included. The sample has some 120,000 clones; 80% to 95% are singletons. Specimen: peripheral blood, collected on day 0 of AZD1222 vaccination. The receptor set was obtained from an adult in good health.

This chain joins TRBV3-1 (or the pseudogene TRBV3-2) and TRBJ1-2, with D hard to call. This CDR3 region has 13 residues. V gave up 1 base and J gave up 4 bases, with 7 bases separating them. Germline loops: CDR1 LGHDT, CDR2 YNNKEL (reference sequence). The CDR3 region has the DNA TGTGCCAGCAGCCAAGGCAGACTCTATGGCTACACCTTC. Amino acid sequence: CASSQGRLYGYTF.

The V and J genes are TRBV19 and TRBJ2-7, with 7 bases lining up with TRBD2. Losses at the gene ends were 3 bases for V and 6 bases for J; bases not matched to a gene: 8. Germline V gene lookup returns CDR1 LNHDA and CDR2 SQIVND (reference sequence). The CDR3 is 14 amino acids. Here the CDR3 DNA reads TGTGCCAGTAGTATCGGGGGGACTAATGGCGAGCAGTACTTC. Translating it yields CASSIGGTNGEQYF.

The rearrangement joins TRBV2 to TRBJ2-2; 10 nucleotides align to TRBD1. This CDR3 is 16 amino acids long. Germline-derived CDR1 and CDR2 are SNHLY and FYNNEI. The V gene end was trimmed by 6 bases and the J gene end by 4 bases; junction bases not matched to a gene: 8. DNA of the CDR3: TGTGCCAGCAGGACAGGGGGCAGAGGGACCACCGGGGAGCTGTTTTTT. It is translated as CASRTGGRGTTGELFF.

J is TRBJ2-4 and V is TRBV28; D is undetermined. The CDR3 spans 15 residues. V lost 7 bases and J lost 1, with 14 bases in between. Germline CDR1 is MDHEN and CDR2 is SYDVKM. The CDR3 nucleotides are TGTGCCAGCACCGGAAGTTGGAGCGCCAAAAACATTCAGTACTTC. Protein product: CASTGSWSAKNIQYF.

The CDR3 spells CASSKGSWAGPAFF. The DNA of the CDR3 is TGTGCCAGCAGCAAGGGTAGTTGGGCAGGGCCGGCTTTCTTT. This chain links TRBV3-1 (or the pseudogene TRBV3-2) with TRBJ1-1, with TRBD1 as a possible D gene (5 bases). CDR3 size: 14 residues. Germline loops: CDR1 LGHDT, CDR2 YNNKEL (reference sequence). With 5 bases removed from V and 11 bases from J, the gap between germline ends came to 21 bases.

In this sample, this clone turned up once. The chain employs TRBV20-1 and TRBJ2-7; D remains ambiguous. Trimming removed 7 bases from V and 3 bases from J, with 10 bases in between. Germline V CDR1 and CDR2: DFQATT, SNEGSKA (reference sequence). The CDR3 loop spans 11 amino acids. The CDR3 protein is CSVTDRYEQYF. CDR3 in DNA: TGCAGTGTTACGGACCGCTACGAGCAGTACTTC.

The V gene is TRBV15, the J gene TRBJ2-7; D possibly corresponds to TRBD1 (5 bases). The ends were cut back, 0 bases at V and 7 bases at J, with 7 bases in the middle. Germline CDR1 LNHNV, CDR2 YYDKDF (reference sequence). This CDR3 has 12 amino acids. DNA of the CDR3: TGTGCCACCAGCAGAGATTCAGGGGAGCAGTACTTC. Amino acid sequence: CATSRDSGEQYF.

This sequence joins TRBV18 and TRBJ1-1; 7 bases are shared with TRBD1. Trimming cost V 3 bases and J 4 bases; bases outside gene matches: 5. Per the germline V gene, CDR1 is KGHSH and CDR2 is LQKENI. CDR3 length equals 14 residues. CDR3 nucleotides: TGTGCCAGCTCACCTCGACAGGGAATCACTGAAGCTTTCTTT. Protein product: CASSPRQGITEAFF.

CDR3 sequence (DNA): TGTGCCAGCAGCGTAGATTCCGGGAACACTGAAGCTTTCTTT. This encodes CASSVDSGNTEAFF. V is TRBV9 and J is TRBJ1-1; D remains unclear. Germline assignment: CDR1 SGDLS and CDR2 YYNGEE. CDR3 length: 14 residues. Trimming removed 0 bases at V and 1 base at J, with 7 bases between.

Here the CDR3 reads CASSLDVTTEAFF. The CDR3 coding sequence is TGTGCCAGCAGCTTGGACGTGACGACTGAAGCTTTCTTT. The V gene is TRBV7-9, the J gene TRBJ1-1; D remains ambiguous. This CDR3 has 13 residues. CDR1 and CDR2 from the germline V gene are SEHNR and FQNEAQ (reference sequence). V was shortened by 3 bases and J by 5 bases, with 10 bases between the two germline ends.

V gene TRBV3-1 (or the pseudogene TRBV3-2) combines with J gene TRBJ1-3; a weak D match, TRBD1 (6 bases). The length of the CDR3 is 14 residues. V was pared by 5 bases and J by 1 base, with 9 bases between. Germline assignment: CDR1 LGHDT and CDR2 YNNKEL (reference sequence). This chain's CDR3 is CASSYRVSGNTIYF. CDR3 nucleotide sequence: TGTGCCAGCAGCTACAGGGTATCTGGAAACACCATATATTTT.

The J gene is TRBJ2-1, the V gene TRBV29-1; D is uncertain. The germline V and J ends were trimmed by 7 bases and 4 bases, with 17 bases remaining between them. Germline V gene lookup returns CDR1 SQVTM and CDR2 ANQGSEA. There are 14 residues in the CDR3. The DNA of the CDR3 is TGCAGCGCCCCGGTCAGAGATGGTTACAATGAGCAGTTCTTC. Its protein is CSAPVRDGYNEQFF.

V and J are TRBV19 and TRBJ1-4, with D maybe TRBD1 (6 bases). CDR1 LNHDA and CDR2 SQIVND come from the germline V gene (reference sequence). This CDR3 is 13 amino acids long. V was shortened by 10 bases and J by 8 bases, with 17 bases between the two germline ends. CDR3 nucleotide sequence: TGTGCCACCAAACGAGCAGGGGCCGAAAAACTGTTTTTT. It codes for CATKRAGAEKLFF.

This clone has only one observation. The chain's CDR3 is CTSSQGRYLREGILAFAGNTIYF. CDR3 coding DNA: TGCACCAGCAGCCAAGGCCGCTACCTTCGGGAGGGTATCCTGGCCTTTGCTGGAAACACCATATATTTT. The J gene is TRBJ1-3, the V gene TRBV1. TRBV1 is deemed a pseudogene. The CDR3 extends over 23 amino acids.

This chain connects TRBV5-5 to TRBJ1-5, with TRBD1 matching 9 bases. The CDR3 contains 16 residues. V lost 0 bases, J lost 1 base, and 2 bases stayed unmatched. CDR1 is SGHKS, CDR2 YYEKEE, per germline (reference sequence). CDR3 loop: CASSLDRGLSNQPQHF. As DNA, the CDR3 is TGTGCCAGCAGCTTGGACAGGGGGCTCAGCAATCAGCCCCAGCATTTT.

V and J are TRBV6-2 or TRBV6-3 and TRBJ2-7; D tentatively reads TRBD1 or TRBD2 (5 bases each). CDR1 is MNHEY, CDR2 SVGEGT, per germline. Trimming removed 0 bases from V and 7 bases from J, with 16 bases in between. This CDR3 is 15 amino acids long. As DNA, the CDR3 is TGTGCCAGCAGTTACTCCGGGACGGCCTACGGAGAGCAGTACTTC. Its translation: CASSYSGTAYGEQYF.

This sequence joins TRBV5-1 and TRBJ2-7; TRBD1 aligns across 7 bases. This CDR3 contains 15 residues. CDR1 is SGHRS, CDR2 YFSETQ, per germline. V lost 4 bases and J lost 2; bases outside the gene matches: 9. The CDR3 sequence is CASSPGTAITYEQYF. CDR3 in DNA: TGCGCCAGCAGCCCTGGGACAGCTATCACCTACGAGCAGTACTTC.

This chain uses TRBV3-1 (or the pseudogene TRBV3-2) with TRBJ2-1, with D hard to call. The CDR3 length is 14 residues. The germline CDR1 and CDR2 sequences are LGHDT and YNNKEL (reference sequence). V was cut by 0 bases and J by 4 bases, with 7 bases left in between. For the CDR3, the DNA is TGTGCCAGCAGCCAAGATAGGGTTTACAATGAGCAGTTCTTC. Translated: CASSQDRVYNEQFF.

This CDR3 reads CASSLQGTGQETQYF. In DNA, the CDR3 is TGCGCCAGCAGCTTGCAAGGGACAGGCCAAGAGACCCAGTACTTC. This chain uses TRBV5-1 with TRBJ2-5, with 8 bases that match TRBD1. There are 15 residues in the CDR3. Looked up from germline, CDR1 is SGHRS and CDR2 is YFSETQ. The V and J ends lost 1 base and 1 base, in that order; junction bases with no gene match: 3.

The rearrangement joins TRBV9 to TRBJ2-3; D ambiguous. The germline V and J ends were trimmed by 6 bases and 1 base, with 9 bases remaining between them. From germline, CDR1 is SGDLS and CDR2 YYNGEE. CDR3 length equals 13 residues. CDR3 nucleotides: TGTGCCAGCAACCCTGGGGGCACAGATACGCAGTATTTT. This encodes CASNPGGTDTQYF.

The chain links TRBV24-1 to TRBJ2-5; no reliable D call. CDR1 and CDR2 (germline): KGHDR, SFDVKD. This CDR3 is 15 amino acids long. Trimming took off 3 bases at V and 1 base at J, with 11 bases between the two ends. The CDR3, as DNA: TGTGCCACCAGTGATCCGAGGCGAGTCCAAGAGACCCAGTACTTC. This sequence encodes CATSDPRRVQETQYF.